Listed here are 32 T cell receptor beta chains from one sample, sequenced in a study of blood T cell repertoires in COVID-19. The data were produced by immunoSEQ multiplex PCR, yet TCRdb's version contains in-frame clones alone and is incomplete. The sample yields about 480,000 clones, roughly nine tenths seen once. Input material: peripheral blood. The receptors originated from a woman aged 50 to 65 with COVID-19, enrolled during active disease.

CDR3 amino acids: CAISGGTATNEKLFF. The CDR3 nucleotides read TGTGCCATCAGTGGGGGGACAGCAACTAATGAAAAACTGTTTTTT. The chain carries TRBV10-3 and TRBJ1-4, with 7 bases that match TRBD1. Germline V gene lookup returns CDR1 ENHRY and CDR2 SYGVKD. The ends lost 4 bases at V and 0 bases at J; junction bases unmatched: 2. The CDR3 consists of 15 residues.

The gene calls are TRBV7-8 and TRBJ2-1; 9 bases align to TRBD1. CDR3 size: 15 residues. Looked up from germline, CDR1 is SGHVS and CDR2 is FQNEAQ. The V gene end was trimmed by 7 bases and the J gene end by 2 bases; junction bases not matched to a gene: 6. In DNA, the CDR3 is TGTGCCAGCACCCTGACAGGGGGGACCTACAATGAGCAGTTCTTC. The encoded protein is CASTLTGGTYNEQFF.

The V gene is TRBV6-5, the J gene TRBJ1-2; 8 bases match TRBD1. With 6 bases clipped from V and 5 bases from J, the junction kept 5 bases outside the gene matches. This CDR3 spans 13 amino acids. Germline V gene lookup returns CDR1 MNHEY and CDR2 SVGAGI. The CDR3, as DNA: TGTGCCAGCAGGCCAGGGGGCGTATATGGCTACACCTTC. Translated: CASRPGGVYGYTF.

The V call is TRBV5-1, the J call TRBJ1-1; no clear D gene. The germline CDR1 and CDR2 sequences are SGHRS and YFSETQ. Deletions cut 5 bases from V and 5 bases from J, with 16 bases between. The CDR3 is 14 amino acids. CDR3 in amino acids: CASRPRPGWTEAFF. In DNA form, the CDR3 reads TGCGCCAGCAGACCTAGACCGGGATGGACTGAAGCTTTCTTT. Full variable domain (missing parts from reference TRBV5-1 and TRBJ1-1): KAGVTQTPRYLIKTRGQQVTLSCSPISGHRSVSWYQQTPGQGLQFLFEYFSETQRNKGNFPGRFSGRQFSNSRSEMNVSTLELGDSALYLCASRPRPGWTEAFFGQGTRLTVV.

The chain recombines TRBV9 with TRBJ2-1, with a tentative D call TRBD2 (5 bases). Trimming stripped 0 bases from V and 10 bases from J, with 8 bases between. Germline CDR1 SGDLS, CDR2 YYNGEE. The CDR3 runs 12 residues. CDR3 sequence: CASSVGPGEQFF. CDR3 in DNA: TGTGCCAGCAGCGTAGGTCCGGGGGAGCAGTTCTTC.

J is TRBJ1-2 and V is TRBV5-4, with 8 nucleotides matching TRBD1. Losses at the gene ends were 2 bases for V and 5 bases for J; bases not matched to a gene: 14. In germline, CDR1 is SGHNT, CDR2 YYREEE (reference sequence). This CDR3 comprises 17 residues. In DNA form, the CDR3 reads TGTGCCAGCAGCTTCGGAATAGGGCGGACAGGGAGGTATGGCTACACCTTC. It is translated as CASSFGIGRTGRYGYTF.

The chain combines TRBV2 with TRBJ1-1; D may be TRBD1 (5 bases). The CDR3 is 15 amino acids. Between the trimmed V and J ends, which lost 1 base and 3 bases, there was a span of 12 bases. Looked up from germline, CDR1 is SNHLY and CDR2 is FYNNEI. The CDR3 protein is CASSEGSWGHTEAFF. CDR3 nucleotides: TGTGCCAGCAGTGAAGGATCGTGGGGCCACACTGAAGCTTTCTTT.

V gene TRBV7-3 combines with J gene TRBJ1-6; tentative D call: TRBD1 (6 bases). Germline CDR1 SGHTA, CDR2 FQGTGA. The ends were cut back, 9 bases at V and 9 bases at J, with 15 bases in the middle. This CDR3 is built from 13 residues. The CDR3 loop reads CASSRDTLSPLHF. CDR3 DNA: TGTGCCAGTTCCCGGGACACCCTTTCACCCCTCCACTTT.

This sequence joins TRBV6-6 and TRBJ1-3; weak D call: TRBD1 (6 bases). This CDR3 region has 14 residues. Looked up from germline, CDR1 is MNHNY and CDR2 is SVGAGI (reference sequence). Trimming took 0 bases from V and 3 from J, leaving 6 bases between them. The CDR3 region is CASSYSGGGNTIYF. Here the CDR3 DNA reads TGTGCCAGCAGTTACTCAGGGGGTGGAAACACCATATATTTT.

This clone was observed a single time. V usage is TRBV2 and J usage is TRBJ1-1, with D tentatively TRBD1 (6 bases). The CDR3 is 14 amino acids. The germline V gene encodes CDR1 SNHLY and CDR2 FYNNEI. Deletions cut 8 bases from V and 1 base from J, with 14 bases between. The CDR3 sequence: CASVRQASNTEAFF. The CDR3 nucleotides read TGTGCCAGCGTCCGACAGGCTTCGAACACTGAAGCTTTCTTT.

CDR3 amino acids: CASKEITDTQYF. The CDR3 DNA reads as TGTGCCAGCAAAGAGATCACAGATACGCAGTATTTT. V is TRBV2 and J is TRBJ2-3; D uncertain. Germline loops: CDR1 SNHLY, CDR2 FYNNEI. Deletions cut 7 bases from V and 2 bases from J, with 7 bases between. This CDR3 has 12 residues.

The chain is built from TRBV2 and TRBJ1-1; D gene unclear. The CDR3 runs to 11 residues. The germline CDR1 and CDR2 sequences are SNHLY and FYNNEI. V gave up 7 bases and J gave up 5 bases, with 8 bases separating them. The CDR3 reads CASIVLTEAFF. The CDR3 DNA is TGTGCCAGCATAGTTTTGACTGAAGCTTTCTTT. Based on the CDR3 plus reference TRBV2 and TRBJ1-1, the full variable domain is EPEVTQTPSHQVTQMGQEVILRCVPISNHLYFYWYRQILGQKVEFLVSFYNNEISEKSEIFDDQFSVERPDGSNFTLKIRSTKLEDSAMYFCASIVLTEAFFGQGTRLTVV.

The CDR3 is CASSLGQGRDTIYF. The DNA of the CDR3 is TGTGCCAGCAGCCTAGGACAGGGTCGAGACACCATATATTTT. The chain recombines TRBV11-2 with TRBJ1-3; TRBD1 matches at 8 bases. Germline V gives CDR1 SGHAT, CDR2 FQNNGV. Trimming cost V 5 bases and J 8 bases; bases outside gene matches: 8. This CDR3 region has 14 residues.

The chain uses TRBV2 and TRBJ1-4; D is unclear. CDR1 SNHLY and CDR2 FYNNEI come from the germline V gene. Trimming removed 1 base at V and 8 bases at J, with 17 bases between. CDR3 length: 16 amino acids. CDR3: CASSEGRRARSEKLFF. CDR3 nucleotide sequence: TGTGCCAGCAGTGAAGGTCGGAGGGCAAGGTCGGAAAAACTGTTTTTT.

The rearrangement links TRBV6-5 to TRBJ1-1; 9 bases map to TRBD1. V was pared by 10 bases and J by 1 base, with 7 bases of the junction left unmatched. This CDR3 spans 14 amino acids. The germline CDR1 and CDR2 sequences are MNHEY and SVGAGI. The CDR3 bases are TGTGCCACCCAGGACAGGGGTAAGAACACTGAAGCTTTCTTT. Translated, it gives CATQDRGKNTEAFF.

This CDR3 is CASSALQGSGNTIYF. Here the CDR3 DNA reads TGTGCCAGCAGCGCGTTACAGGGCTCTGGAAACACCATATATTTT. This chain uses TRBV3-1 (or the pseudogene TRBV3-2) with TRBJ1-3; TRBD1 is a possible D gene (6 bases). Germline V lookup: CDR1 LGHDT, CDR2 YNNKEL (reference sequence). CDR3 length: 15 residues. Deletions cut 5 bases from V and 0 bases from J, with 11 bases between.

In DNA, the CDR3 is TGTGCCAGCTCACCTACGGGACAGGGGGCCTCCTATAATTCACCCCTCCACTTT. It codes for CASSPTGQGASYNSPLHF. The chain uses TRBV18 and TRBJ1-6, with 12 bases that match TRBD1. V shed 3 bases, J shed 0 bases, and the junction held 3 bases outside the gene matches. The CDR3 runs to 18 residues. From germline, CDR1 is KGHSH and CDR2 LQKENI.

The chain is built from TRBV11-2 and TRBJ2-7; D perhaps matches TRBD2 (5 bases). This CDR3 contains 13 residues. Germline V gene data show CDR1 as SGHAT and CDR2 as FQNNGV. Trimming left V 5 bases short and J 2 bases short, with 10 bases between. In DNA form, the CDR3 reads TGTGCCAGCAGCGAACGGGGAACCTACGAGCAGTACTTC. Translated: CASSERGTYEQYF.

V and J are TRBV3-1 (or the pseudogene TRBV3-2) and TRBJ2-3; no clear D. CDR1 and CDR2 from the germline V gene are LGHDT and YNNKEL (reference sequence). This CDR3 is 15 amino acids long. Trimming stripped 1 base from V and 0 bases from J, with 8 bases between. The chain's CDR3 is CASSQATPSTDTQYF. CDR3 coding DNA: TGTGCCAGCAGCCAAGCCACACCTAGCACAGATACGCAGTATTTT.

This chain joins TRBV28 and TRBJ2-3; no definite D call. From germline, CDR1 is MDHEN and CDR2 SYDVKM. The germline V and J ends were trimmed by 8 bases and 2 bases, with 8 bases remaining between them. This CDR3 has 12 amino acids. CDR3 loop: CASGGATDTQYF. The CDR3 DNA sequence: TGTGCCAGCGGCGGAGCCACAGATACGCAGTATTTT. The entire variable domain, with the rest obtained from reference TRBV28 and TRBJ2-3, is as follows: DVKVTQSSRYLVKRTGEKVFLECVQDMDHENMFWYRQDPGLGLRLIYFSYDVKMKEKGDIPEGYSVSREKKERFSLILESASTNQTSMYLCASGGATDTQYFGPGTRLTVL.

The V call is TRBV6-5, the J call TRBJ1-2, with no clear D. V lost 10 bases and J 7 bases, leaving 22 bases between the germline ends. Germline V gives CDR1 MNHEY, CDR2 SVGAGI. The CDR3 spans 14 residues. The CDR3, as DNA: TGTGCCACCACCCTTAAGACGGAGAGCCGTGGCTACACCTTC. Amino acid sequence: CATTLKTESRGYTF.

The rearrangement links TRBV6-5 to TRBJ2-1; D perhaps matches TRBD2 (6 bases). V dropped 6 bases and J dropped 0 bases, with 9 bases sitting between them. Per germline, CDR1 MNHEY and CDR2 SVGAGI. The CDR3 spans 14 residues. In nucleotides, the CDR3 is TGTGCCAGCAGAGGAGGGGTCTCCTACAATGAGCAGTTCTTC. It yields the protein CASRGGVSYNEQFF.

This sequence joins TRBV19 and TRBJ1-1; 7 nucleotides align to TRBD1. This CDR3 has 14 residues. Unmatched junction bases numbered 7, after V lost 5 bases and J lost 4 bases. Germline loops: CDR1 LNHDA, CDR2 SQIVND (reference sequence). The CDR3 spells CASSARQGRTEAFF. The CDR3 nucleotides are TGTGCCAGTAGTGCGAGACAGGGTCGCACTGAAGCTTTCTTT.

The chain links TRBV27 to TRBJ1-2; D gene unclear. The CDR3 runs to 14 residues. V was cut by 4 bases and J by 6 bases, with 15 bases left in between. In germline, CDR1 is MNHEY, CDR2 SMNVEV (reference sequence). CDR3 DNA: TGTGCCAGCAGTTGGGCGGGAAGTATTGATGGCTACACCTTC. Protein product: CASSWAGSIDGYTF.

The chain has TRBV19 and TRBJ2-1; 8 bases fit TRBD2. The CDR3 is 14 residues long. Germline CDR1 is LNHDA and CDR2 is SQIVND (reference sequence). V lost 8 bases, J lost 3 bases, and 6 bases stayed unmatched. Here the CDR3 DNA reads TGTGCCAGTGAGAACCGGGGGGGCTACAATGAGCAGTTCTTC. It is translated as CASENRGGYNEQFF.

J is TRBJ2-1 and V is TRBV14, with 8 bases that match TRBD1. Germline lookup yields CDR1 SGHDN and CDR2 FVKESK. The V segment lost 5 bases and the J segment 5 bases; nucleotides outside the gene matches: 5. The CDR3 loop spans 14 amino acids. In nucleotides, the CDR3 is TGTGCCAGCAGCACCCAACAGGGGGACAATGAGCAGTTCTTC. It translates to CASSTQQGDNEQFF.

J is TRBJ2-5 and V is TRBV29-1; D uncertain. V lost 0 bases, J lost 5 bases, and 4 bases lay in between. The CDR3 is made up of 11 amino acids. Germline-derived CDR1 and CDR2 are SQVTM and ANQGSEA. CDR3 DNA sequence: TGCAGCGTTGAAGACAGGGAGACCCAGTACTTC. Translated, it gives CSVEDRETQYF.

This chain uses TRBV6-6 with TRBJ1-6; 9 nucleotides match TRBD1. V lost 6 bases to trimming and J lost 9 bases; unmatched junction nucleotides: 12. The germline CDR1 and CDR2 sequences are MNHNY and SVGAGI (reference sequence). The CDR3 loop spans 16 amino acids. In DNA, the CDR3 is TGTGCCAGCAGCCCCCAAGGGACAGGGTCCGGTTCACCCCTCCACTTT. Encoded protein: CASSPQGTGSGSPLHF.

The V gene is TRBV5-1, the J gene TRBJ2-1; D is ambiguous. This CDR3 region has 12 residues. V was clipped by 5 bases and J by 4 bases, with 7 bases between them. Germline-derived CDR1 and CDR2 are SGHRS and YFSETQ. The CDR3 region is CASRATYNEQFF. The CDR3 coding sequence is TGCGCCAGCAGGGCGACATACAATGAGCAGTTCTTC.

The chain carries TRBV30 and TRBJ1-1, with TRBD1 matching 8 bases. V gave up 5 bases and J gave up 7 bases; unmatched junction bases: 3. The germline gives CDR1 GTSNPN, CDR2 SVGIG (reference sequence). CDR3 length: 11 residues. CDR3 nucleotides: TGTGCCTGGGGGGGGACAGGTGAAGCTTTCTTT. The encoded protein is CAWGGTGEAFF.

The chain is built from TRBV3-1 (or the pseudogene TRBV3-2) and TRBJ1-6; D gene uncertain. The CDR3 covers 14 residues. Germline V lookup: CDR1 LGHDT, CDR2 YNNKEL (reference sequence). Trimming left V 4 bases short and J 7 bases short, with 11 bases between. CDR3 region: CASSRVRVNSPLHF. Here the CDR3 DNA reads TGTGCCAGCAGCCGCGTGAGGGTGAATTCACCCCTCCACTTT.

This clone was recorded only once. The gene calls are TRBV28 and TRBJ1-1; tentatively, D is TRBD1 (6 bases). Germline CDR1 and CDR2: MDHEN and SYDVKM. The CDR3 is made up of 13 amino acids. V gave up 8 bases and J gave up 5 bases, with 15 bases separating them. The CDR3 is CASFKQGWTEAFF. In nucleotides, the CDR3 is TGTGCCAGCTTTAAACAGGGCTGGACTGAAGCTTTCTTT.